A single sample gave rise to the 5 T cell receptor beta chains below, sequenced in a study of T cells after yellow fever vaccination. TCRdb reprocessed the 5' RACE reads via MiXCR and lists one record per CDR3 protein. The sample holds 300,000 to 400,000 distinct CDR3 sequences, 8.1% seen once. This specimen was PBMCs, taken roughly 47 days after the first yellow fever vaccination. Receptors were obtained from a young man who received the YFV17D yellow fever vaccine.

This clonotype was seen only a few times. The J gene is TRBJ2-6, the V gene TRBV6-5; D remains unclear. Trimming pared 4 bases from V and 6 bases from J, leaving 13 bases between. The CDR3 sequence is 15 residues long. CDR1 and CDR2 from the germline V gene are MNHEY and SVGAGI. CDR3 in DNA: TGTGCCAGCAGTTTTTTCCCCCCCGAGGCCAACGTCCTGACTTTC. Translating it yields CASSFFPPEANVLTF.

The V call is TRBV12-3 or TRBV12-4, the J call TRBJ1-1; TRBD1 matches 7 bases. The CDR3 has 14 residues. J was trimmed by 4 bases and V by 7 bases; bases with no gene match: 9. CDR3 protein: CASTIDRAGTEAFF. DNA for the CDR3: TGTGCCAGCACCATCGACAGGGCGGGCACTGAAGCTTTCTTT.

This clonotype has just a few counts. The CDR3 reads CASSPTTGPSNYGYTF. CDR3 in DNA: TGTGCCAGCAGTCCCACAACAGGCCCCTCTAACTATGGCTACACCTTC. The chain recombines TRBV12-3 or TRBV12-4 with TRBJ1-2; a weak D match, TRBD1 (5 bases). The CDR3 contains 16 residues. V was shortened by 5 bases and J by 0 bases, with 16 bases between the two germline ends.

This clonotype was seen only a few times. This chain joins TRBV20-1 and TRBJ2-1; D is possibly TRBD1 (6 bases). The CDR3 runs to 13 residues. V lost 7 bases, J lost 1 base, and 11 bases lay in between. The germline V gene has CDR1 DFQATT and CDR2 SNEGSKA (reference sequence). CDR3 DNA: TGCAGTGGGGTGAGGGGGTCCTACAATGAGCAGTTCTTC. It codes for CSGVRGSYNEQFF.

This clonotype was seen a handful of times. V and J are TRBV4-1 and TRBJ2-3; D uncertain. V gave up 0 bases and J gave up 7 bases, with 11 bases separating them. Germline lookup yields CDR1 MGHRA and CDR2 YSYEKL. The CDR3 runs 14 residues. CDR3 bases: TGCGCCAGCAGCCAAGATCCCTCAACTAATACGCAGTATTTT. It codes for CASSQDPSTNTQYF.